This T cell receptor (beta chain) emerged from a study of shared clonotypes between healthy human individuals. TCRdb's copy holds only in-frame clones and misses some; the assay was immunoSEQ multiplex PCR. The sample carries about 980,000 clones, over 75% recorded once. Study findings and constraints: The generation probabilities recorded for non-shared clonotypes fell below those of clonotypes shared by all four donors.

Concerning this clone: As yet, its antigen is unknown.

Donors, healthy HIV-negative adults, lacked recent acute infections or vaccinations. The authors divided CD4+ cells into CD45RA+ naive and CD45RA-negative memory subsets. Germline CDR1 reads GTSNPN; CDR2 reads SVGIG (reference sequence). V lost 2 bases, J lost 3 bases, and 7 bases stayed unmatched. The CDR3 has 15 amino acids. The sequencing input was memory CD4+ T cells sorted from blood. Specified subset: CD45RA-negative fraction. This sequence originates from a man between 18 and 35 years old in good health. The chain joins TRBV30 to TRBJ2-5; 9 bases fit TRBD2. CDR3 residues: CAWSPGSGGKETQYF. DNA of the CDR3: TGTGCCTGGAGTCCGGGCAGCGGGGGGAAAGAGACCCAGTACTTC. Combining the CDR3 with reference TRBV30 and TRBJ2-5 gives the whole variable domain SQTIHQWPATLVQPVGSPLSLECTVEGTSNPNLYWYRQAAGRGLQLLFYSVGIGQISSEVPQNLSASRPQDRQFILSSKKLLLSDSGFYLCAWSPGSGGKETQYFGPGTRLLVL.